This T cell receptor (beta chain) was found in a study of T cell responses to AZD1222 COVID-19 vaccine. General study points: Baseline seropositivity characterized only six AZD1222 recipients. In a largely white British group with more females than males, clonal diversity was possibly underestimated. The span of vaccine-associated CD4 TCRs extended across spike, with dominance at 160-218 and 743-854.

In the case of this clone: Its antigen is unidentified.

The CDR3 is made up of 13 amino acids. The germline gives CDR1 MDHEN, CDR2 SYDVKM. V lost 5 bases to trimming and J lost 6 bases; unmatched junction nucleotides: 5. Sequencing was performed with immunoSEQ multiplex PCR; in TCRdb, only in-frame clones are kept and a portion is missing. This repertoire comprises around 150,000 clones; its ten largest clones make up about 2%. The clonotype comes from an adult in good health. The rearrangement uses TRBV28 and TRBJ1-2; 8 positions agree with TRBD1. Material for sequencing was peripheral blood. CDR3 nucleotide sequence: TGTGCCAGCAGTCCGTCGACAGGGGATGGCTACACCTTC. It is translated as CASSPSTGDGYTF.